This T cell receptor (beta chain) was sequenced during a study of radiotherapy plus CTLA-4 blockade in lung cancer. Trimming removed 9 bases at V and 1 base at J, with 22 bases between. Germline-derived CDR1 and CDR2 are LNHDA and SQIVND (reference sequence). The CDR3 sequence is 17 residues long. TCRdb's copy holds only in-frame clones and misses some; the assay was immunoSEQ multiplex PCR. The data hold about 77,000 clones, with roughly 70% observed a single time. This specimen consisted of peripheral blood, obtained from a patient treated with radiotherapy plus ipilimumab. This rearrangement joins TRBV19 to TRBJ1-5; D may be TRBD1 (5 bases). The receptor was derived from a human donor with non-small cell lung cancer whose response to radiotherapy plus ipilimumab could not be evaluated. The CDR3 loop reads CASQGPGKVVSNQPQHF. Written as DNA, the CDR3 is TGTGCCAGCCAAGGGCCAGGGAAGGTTGTAAGCAATCAGCCCCAGCATTTT.